These 14 T cell receptor beta chains came from one sample sequenced in a study of blood T cell repertoires in COVID-19. TCRdb's table, derived via immunoSEQ multiplex PCR, lists solely in-frame clones and lacks some. The table lists 330,000 or so clones, roughly 90% of them singletons. The sample comprised PBMCs or T cells enriched from blood (not recorded which). These receptor sequences come from a woman in her 30s who had been exposed to COVID-19.

The CDR3 nucleotides read TGTGCCAGCAGGCTAGGGGTAACTGAAGCTTTCTTT. Translated: CASRLGVTEAFF. J is TRBJ1-1 and V is TRBV28, with a possible D match to TRBD1 (5 bases). This CDR3 is 12 amino acids long. V dropped 6 bases and J dropped 5 bases, with 10 bases sitting between them. Germline assignment: CDR1 MDHEN and CDR2 SYDVKM.

This clone was observed a single time. The chain combines TRBV27 with TRBJ2-1; 9 positions match TRBD1. The CDR3 contains 15 residues. Losses at the gene ends were 6 bases for V and 4 bases for J; bases not matched to a gene: 7. Germline-derived CDR1 and CDR2 are MNHEY and SMNVEV (reference sequence). This CDR3 reads CASRGGTGQYNEQFF. The CDR3 coding sequence is TGTGCCAGCAGGGGGGGGACAGGGCAATACAATGAGCAGTTCTTC.

The chain uses TRBV3-1 (or the pseudogene TRBV3-2) and TRBJ1-6; D is ambiguous. The CDR3 has 12 residues. Germline-derived CDR1 and CDR2 are LGHDT and YNNKEL (reference sequence). V gave up 7 bases and J gave up 9 bases, with 10 bases separating them. CDR3 sequence: CASTIRGSPLHF. The CDR3 nucleotides read TGTGCCAGCACTATACGGGGTTCACCCCTCCACTTT.

The rearrangement links TRBV25-1 to TRBJ1-6; D not resolved. The CDR3 is made up of 15 amino acids. Germline assignment: CDR1 MGHDK and CDR2 SYGVNS. V was trimmed by 2 bases and J by 6 bases, leaving 11 bases between them. DNA for the CDR3: TGTGCCAGCAGTGAAGGAGGACGTGGTAATTCACCCCTCCACTTT. It encodes CASSEGGRGNSPLHF.

The gene calls are TRBV30 and TRBJ1-1, with 9 bases that match TRBD1. This CDR3 has 14 amino acids. Germline CDR1 reads GTSNPN; CDR2 reads SVGIG (reference sequence). V gave up 8 bases and J gave up 1 base; unmatched junction bases: 8. The CDR3 DNA follows: TGTGCCCGGACAGGGGCCCTAGGGAACACTGAAGCTTTCTTT. It yields the protein CARTGALGNTEAFF.

V usage is TRBV29-1 and J usage is TRBJ2-7; 10 bases are shared with TRBD1. The CDR3 covers 13 residues. CDR1 is SQVTM, CDR2 ANQGSEA, per germline. The trim removed 2 bases at V and 4 bases at J, leaving 2 bases unmatched. Here the CDR3 DNA reads TGCAGCGTTGAAAGGACAGGGGGTTACGAGCAGTACTTC. As protein: CSVERTGGYEQYF.

This clone has more than one count but fewer than ten. The V gene is TRBV24-1, the J gene TRBJ2-1; 7 positions match TRBD2. CDR3 size: 16 residues. Germline lookup yields CDR1 KGHDR and CDR2 SFDVKD. V was pared by 3 bases and J by 6 bases, with 10 bases of the junction left unmatched. The chain's CDR3 is CATSDPGKAGANEQFF. The CDR3 DNA reads as TGTGCCACCAGTGATCCGGGCAAGGCGGGAGCCAATGAGCAGTTCTTC.

The chain links TRBV18 to TRBJ2-1, with 9 bases that match TRBD2. This CDR3 spans 17 amino acids. Trimming at V came to 3 bases and at J to 8 bases, leaving 14 bases not matched to a gene. Germline CDR1 KGHSH, CDR2 LQKENI. CDR3 region: CASSPLAGQGGGDEQFF. For the CDR3, the DNA is TGTGCCAGCTCACCTCTAGCGGGGCAAGGAGGGGGCGATGAGCAGTTCTTC.

The genes are TRBV28 and TRBJ2-7; tentatively, D is TRBD2 (6 bases). Trimming left V 5 bases short and J 2 bases short, with 16 bases between. This CDR3 spans 15 amino acids. CDR1 is MDHEN, CDR2 SYDVKM, per germline. As DNA, the CDR3 is TGTGCCAGCAGTCTGGGGGGTGCCCGAACCTACGAGCAGTACTTC. Encoded protein: CASSLGGARTYEQYF.

The chain couples TRBV4-2 to TRBJ1-5; tentative D call: TRBD1 (5 bases). The germline V gene has CDR1 LGHNA and CDR2 YNFKEQ. V shed 4 bases and J shed 5 bases, with 12 bases lying between them. This CDR3 is built from 14 residues. The DNA for the CDR3 is TGTGCCAGCAGCCGGGACCGGAGGGATCAGCCCCAGCATTTT. This encodes CASSRDRRDQPQHF.

The chain couples TRBV3-1 (or the pseudogene TRBV3-2) to TRBJ2-7; 9 positions match TRBD1. The CDR3 runs to 13 residues. The germline gives CDR1 LGHDT, CDR2 YNNKEL (reference sequence). V lost 4 bases to trimming and J lost 7 bases; unmatched junction nucleotides: 5. This CDR3 is CASSPGQGREQYF. The DNA for the CDR3 is TGTGCCAGCAGCCCAGGACAGGGGAGGGAGCAGTACTTC.

The chain uses TRBV18 and TRBJ1-6, with TRBD1 identical over 8 bases. The V gene's germline CDR1 is KGHSH and CDR2 LQKENI. With 2 bases clipped from V and 12 bases from J, the junction kept 6 bases outside the gene matches. CDR3 length: 14 residues. The CDR3 nucleotides are TGTGCCAGCTCACCATCGCAGGGGGCTCAACCCCTCCACTTT. Translated, it gives CASSPSQGAQPLHF.

The genes are TRBV7-6 and TRBJ1-6; 8 nucleotides agree with TRBD1. Looked up from germline, CDR1 is SGHVS and CDR2 is FNYEAQ. There are 16 residues in the CDR3. V gave up 0 bases and J gave up 8 bases; unmatched junction bases: 6. DNA of the CDR3: TGTGCCAGCAGCTTAGCGCTTTGGACAGGGTATTCACCCCTCCACTTT. It translates to CASSLALWTGYSPLHF. Variable domain in full (rest from reference TRBV7-6 and TRBJ1-6): GAGVSQSPRYKVTKRGQDVALRCDPISGHVSLYWYRQALGQGPEFLTYFNYEAQQDKSGLPNDRFSAERPEGSISTLTIQRTEQRDSAMYRCASSLALWTGYSPLHFGNGTRLTVT.

The gene calls are TRBV27 and TRBJ1-6; 10 bases agree with TRBD1. CDR3 length equals 14 residues. J gave up 14 bases and V 6 bases, and 10 bases lay outside the gene matches. Germline CDR1 MNHEY, CDR2 SMNVEV (reference sequence). Written as DNA, the CDR3 is TGTGCCAGCAGACGGACAGGGGGAGATGGGGCCCTCCACTTT. Its protein is CASRRTGGDGALHF.